These 26 T cell receptor beta chains were sequenced from one sample in a study of T cell responses to AZD1222 COVID-19 vaccine. Clones were sequenced by immunoSEQ multiplex PCR, and TCRdb holds only the in-frame ones, with some missing. The sample holds some 150,000 clones, 70% to 90% seen once. The sample here was peripheral blood, taken on day 0 of AZD1222 vaccination. These receptors all come from an adult in good health.

The chain is built from TRBV10-3 and TRBJ1-1; D is unclear. The CDR3 is 15 amino acids. The ends were cut back, 3 bases at V and 5 bases at J, with 16 bases in the middle. Per the germline V gene, CDR1 is ENHRY and CDR2 is SYGVKD. CDR3 coding DNA: TGTGCCATCAGTGATCCTTGGCAGGAGAAGACTGAAGCTTTCTTT. Its protein is CAISDPWQEKTEAFF.

The V call is TRBV4-1, the J call TRBJ1-5; no definite D call. The CDR3 has 14 residues. CDR1 and CDR2 from the germline V gene are MGHRA and YSYEKL. Trimming cost V 1 base and J 4 bases, with 8 bases left between them. DNA of the CDR3: TGCGCCAGCAGCCAAGGCTGGGTAAATCAGCCCCAGCATTTT. Translated, it gives CASSQGWVNQPQHF.

The chain recombines TRBV7-9 with TRBJ2-2; D gene uncertain. Germline CDR1 is SEHNR and CDR2 is FQNEAQ (reference sequence). The ends were cut back, 2 bases at V and 2 bases at J, with 6 bases in the middle. The CDR3 has 14 residues. The CDR3 bases are TGTGCCAGCAGCTTATTCCCCAACACCGGGGAGCTGTTTTTT. This codes for CASSLFPNTGELFF.

This clone is a singleton in its sample. The chain's CDR3 is CATSRDQTIKLSQETQYF. CDR3 nucleotides: TGTGCCACCAGCAGAGATCAGACTATCAAACTATCCCAAGAGACCCAGTACTTC. The V gene is TRBV15, the J gene TRBJ2-5, with D possibly TRBD2 on 5 matching bases. The length of the CDR3 is 18 residues. The ends were cut back, 0 bases at V and 1 base at J, with 18 bases in the middle. Germline values: CDR1 LNHNV, CDR2 YYDKDF (reference sequence).

The chain links TRBV5-4 to TRBJ2-2, with D hard to call. Per the germline V gene, CDR1 is SGHNT and CDR2 is YYREEE (reference sequence). This CDR3 is 13 amino acids long. Trimming removed 5 bases from V and 5 bases from J, with 10 bases in between. CDR3 in DNA: TGTGCCAGCAGTCGGCCTAGTACCGGGGAGCTGTTTTTT. Its translation: CASSRPSTGELFF.

This clone was recorded a few times. The rearrangement joins TRBV3-1 (or the pseudogene TRBV3-2) to TRBJ2-3; 8 bases map to TRBD2. The CDR3 spans 16 residues. Germline V gene sequence: CDR1 LGHDT, CDR2 YNNKEL (reference sequence). The V segment lost 3 bases and the J segment 0 bases; nucleotides outside the gene matches: 5. The CDR3 region has the DNA TGTGCCAGCAGCCAGATCTCTAGCGGGAGCACAGATACGCAGTATTTT. Amino acid sequence: CASSQISSGSTDTQYF.

The chain is built from TRBV10-3 and TRBJ1-3; no firm D call. Trimming took 8 bases from V and 0 from J, leaving 5 bases between them. This CDR3 is built from 12 residues. The germline CDR1 and CDR2 sequences are ENHRY and SYGVKD. CDR3 DNA sequence: TGTGCCATCGGGAGCTCTGGAAACACCATATATTTT. This codes for CAIGSSGNTIYF.

The chain employs TRBV29-1 and TRBJ2-1, with 12 bases aligning to TRBD2. Germline lookup yields CDR1 SQVTM and CDR2 ANQGSEA. The CDR3 is 13 amino acids. V dropped 7 bases and J dropped 4; count of bases not matched to a gene: 2. In nucleotides, the CDR3 is TGCAGCGCTGGGACTAGCGGGTACAATGAGCAGTTCTTC. Amino acids: CSAGTSGYNEQFF.

The CDR3 reads CASSQEVAEYYEQYF. The CDR3 DNA sequence: TGCGCCAGCAGCCAAGAGGTAGCGGAATACTACGAGCAGTACTTC. The chain has TRBV4-1 and TRBJ2-7; perhaps TRBD2 as D (6 bases). Germline assignment: CDR1 MGHRA and CDR2 YSYEKL. The CDR3 sequence is 15 residues long. Trimming left V 0 bases short and J 3 bases short, with 12 bases between.

The chain is built from TRBV6-2 or TRBV6-3 and TRBJ2-2, with D uncertain. CDR1 is MNHEY, CDR2 SVGEGT, per germline. Trimming took 5 bases from V and 1 from J, leaving 8 bases between them. CDR3 size: 14 residues. CDR3 coding DNA: TGTGCCAGCAGTCCCCGGCAGAACACCGGGGAGCTGTTTTTT. Residues: CASSPRQNTGELFF.

The chain carries TRBV4-2 and TRBJ2-5; TRBD2 aligns across 10 bases. After removal of 2 bases from V and 4 bases from J, the junction contained 7 bases not matched to a gene. Germline loops: CDR1 LGHNA, CDR2 YNFKEQ. The CDR3 spans 16 residues. The CDR3 is CASSQLAGDPGETQYF. The DNA for the CDR3 is TGTGCCAGCAGCCAACTAGCGGGAGACCCAGGAGAGACCCAGTACTTC.

This clone appeared a few times. V and J are TRBV27 and TRBJ1-1; D might be TRBD1 (6 bases). CDR1 is MNHEY and CDR2 is SMNVEV in the germline V gene (reference sequence). There are 13 residues in the CDR3. The V and J ends lost 2 bases and 9 bases respectively, with 13 bases between them. The CDR3 sequence is CASSLKGDHQAFF. The CDR3 nucleotides are TGTGCCAGCAGTTTAAAGGGGGACCATCAAGCTTTCTTT.

This chain joins TRBV5-1 and TRBJ2-7, with 8 bases lining up with TRBD2. Germline loops: CDR1 SGHRS, CDR2 YFSETQ. Trimming cost V 0 bases and J 6 bases; bases outside gene matches: 5. This CDR3 is 14 amino acids long. The CDR3 protein is CASSLDAGGREQYF. The CDR3 region has the DNA TGCGCCAGCAGCTTGGACGCGGGAGGACGCGAGCAGTACTTC. The full variable domain, with the rest looked up from reference TRBV5-1 and TRBJ2-7, is KAGVTQTPRYLIKTRGQQVTLSCSPISGHRSVSWYQQTPGQGLQFLFEYFSETQRNKGNFPGRFSGRQFSNSRSEMNVSTLELGDSALYLCASSLDAGGREQYFGPGTRLTVT.

This sequence joins TRBV7-9 and TRBJ2-1; 9 bases align to TRBD2. Germline V gives CDR1 SEHNR, CDR2 FQNEAQ (reference sequence). This CDR3 contains 14 residues. The ends lost 3 bases at V and 7 bases at J; junction bases unmatched: 4. The CDR3, as DNA: TGTGCCAGCAGCTTGTTAGCGGGGGCGAATGAGCAGTTCTTC. Encoded protein: CASSLLAGANEQFF.

The chain combines TRBV19 with TRBJ1-2, with a possible D match to TRBD1 (6 bases). CDR1 is LNHDA and CDR2 is SQIVND in the germline V gene (reference sequence). The V end was cut by 4 bases, the J end by 4 bases, with 13 bases between. The CDR3 covers 14 residues. DNA of the CDR3: TGTGCCAGTAGTAACCCCGGGGGGGCCTATGGCTACACCTTC. It codes for CASSNPGGAYGYTF.

The chain carries TRBV6-6 and TRBJ1-5, with TRBD1 identical over 9 bases. Germline CDR1 and CDR2: MNHNY and SVGAGI (reference sequence). This CDR3 is built from 15 residues. Trimming at V came to 7 bases and at J to 6 bases, leaving 10 bases not matched to a gene. CDR3 in DNA: TGTGCCAGCACCACCTTAGGGACAGGGAGTCAGCCCCAGCATTTT. It encodes CASTTLGTGSQPQHF.

This chain uses TRBV7-2 with TRBJ2-1, with D tentatively TRBD2 (5 bases). Germline V gene lookup returns CDR1 SGHTA and CDR2 FQGNSA. Trimming stripped 1 base from V and 4 bases from J, with 5 bases between. This CDR3 contains 13 residues. CDR3 sequence (DNA): TGTGCCAGCAGCTTAGGGGAGTACAATGAGCAGTTCTTC. It specifies CASSLGEYNEQFF. Full variable domain (remainder filled in from reference TRBV7-2 and TRBJ2-1): GAGVSQSPSNKVTEKGKDVELRCDPISGHTALYWYRQSLGQGLEFLIYFQGNSAPDKSGLPSDRFSAERTGGSVSTLTIQRTQQEDSAVYLCASSLGEYNEQFFGPGTRLTVL.

The J gene is TRBJ1-2, the V gene TRBV2, with D possibly matching TRBD1 (6 bases). This CDR3 has 13 amino acids. Trimming removed 6 bases from V and 3 bases from J, with 11 bases in between. Germline lookup yields CDR1 SNHLY and CDR2 FYNNEI. CDR3 amino acids: CASSKTGYYGYTF. CDR3 bases: TGTGCCAGCAGCAAGACAGGATACTATGGCTACACCTTC.

The rearrangement links TRBV29-1 to TRBJ2-4; 8 positions match TRBD1. Looked up from germline, CDR1 is SQVTM and CDR2 is ANQGSEA. J lost 9 bases, V lost 3 bases, and 10 bases had no gene match. This CDR3 region has 14 residues. Here the CDR3 DNA reads TGCAGCGTTGATGCAGGGACAGGCGGAGGCATTCAGTACTTC. Protein product: CSVDAGTGGGIQYF.

The rearrangement links TRBV5-1 to TRBJ2-3, with TRBD2 matching over 8 bases. The V gene's germline CDR1 is SGHRS and CDR2 YFSETQ. The CDR3 has 14 amino acids. With 6 bases clipped from V and 3 bases from J, the junction kept 6 bases outside the gene matches. CDR3 sequence reads: CASKGLAGTDTQYF. The CDR3 coding sequence is TGCGCCAGCAAAGGACTAGCTGGAACAGATACGCAGTATTTT. The full variable domain, completed using reference TRBV5-1 and TRBJ2-3, is KAGVTQTPRYLIKTRGQQVTLSCSPISGHRSVSWYQQTPGQGLQFLFEYFSETQRNKGNFPGRFSGRQFSNSRSEMNVSTLELGDSALYLCASKGLAGTDTQYFGPGTRLTVL.

The J gene is TRBJ1-1, the V gene TRBV2, with a tentative D call TRBD1 (5 bases). Germline lookup yields CDR1 SNHLY and CDR2 FYNNEI. The CDR3 is 14 residues long. Deletions cut 5 bases from V and 4 bases from J, with 14 bases between. The CDR3 DNA follows: TGTGCCAGCAGTATGACCAGGGCCTTCACTGAAGCTTTCTTT. Translating gives CASSMTRAFTEAFF. The whole variable domain, remainder taken from reference TRBV2 and TRBJ1-1, is EPEVTQTPSHQVTQMGQEVILRCVPISNHLYFYWYRQILGQKVEFLVSFYNNEISEKSEIFDDQFSVERPDGSNFTLKIRSTKLEDSAMYFCASSMTRAFTEAFFGQGTRLTVV.

V usage is TRBV20-1 and J usage is TRBJ1-1; the match to TRBD1 covers 8 bases. CDR1 is DFQATT, CDR2 SNEGSKA, per germline (reference sequence). The CDR3 totals 11 residues. V shed 5 bases and J 4 bases; nucleotides not matched to a gene: 0. CDR3 in amino acids: CSAQGATEAFF. The CDR3 DNA reads TGCAGTGCTCAGGGGGCCACTGAAGCTTTCTTT.

The chain links TRBV15 to TRBJ2-3; tentative D call: TRBD2 (5 bases). The germline CDR1 and CDR2 sequences are LNHNV and YYDKDF (reference sequence). This CDR3 has 15 amino acids. V shed 3 bases and J shed 5 bases, with 15 bases lying between them. The CDR3 here is CATSSRSEGLDTQYF. Here the CDR3 DNA reads TGTGCCACCAGCAGTCGATCCGAGGGTTTAGATACGCAGTATTTT.

The chain couples TRBV6-5 to TRBJ2-7, with 9 positions matching TRBD1. The ends lost 4 bases at V and 3 bases at J; junction bases unmatched: 7. The CDR3 consists of 15 residues. CDR1 is MNHEY and CDR2 is SVGAGI in the germline V gene. The CDR3 region is CASSSTGTGHYEQYF. CDR3 nucleotide sequence: TGTGCCAGCAGTTCTACCGGGACAGGGCACTACGAGCAGTACTTC.

The CDR3 loop is CASSSRGAEFEAFF. The CDR3 DNA reads TGTGCCAGCAGCTCCCGGGGGGCGGAATTTGAAGCTTTCTTT. The chain couples TRBV5-6 to TRBJ1-1, with D possibly TRBD1 on 6 matching bases. The germline V and J ends were trimmed by 3 bases and 7 bases, with 16 bases remaining between them. This CDR3 contains 14 residues. Germline CDR1 reads SGHDT; CDR2 reads YYEEEE.

The V call is TRBV28, the J call TRBJ1-6, with 7 bases aligning to TRBD1. Germline trimming cut 3 bases from V and 10 bases from J; bases unmatched to any gene: 9. In germline, CDR1 is MDHEN, CDR2 SYDVKM. CDR3 size: 15 residues. The CDR3 loop is CASSLGDRVNSPLHF. CDR3 coding DNA: TGTGCCAGCAGTTTGGGCGACAGGGTAAACTCACCCCTCCACTTT.